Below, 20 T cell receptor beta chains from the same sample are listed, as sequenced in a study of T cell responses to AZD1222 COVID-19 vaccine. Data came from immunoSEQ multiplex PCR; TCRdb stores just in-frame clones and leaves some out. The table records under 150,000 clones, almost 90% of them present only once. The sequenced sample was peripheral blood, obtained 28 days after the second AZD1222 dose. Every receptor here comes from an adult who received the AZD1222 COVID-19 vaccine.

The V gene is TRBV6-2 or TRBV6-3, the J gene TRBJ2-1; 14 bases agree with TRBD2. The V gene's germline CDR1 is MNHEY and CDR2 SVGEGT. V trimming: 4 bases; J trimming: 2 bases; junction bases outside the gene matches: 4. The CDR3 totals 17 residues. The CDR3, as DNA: TGTGCCAGCAGTTTTGGACTAGCGGGAGGCCCCTACAATGAGCAGTTCTTC. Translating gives CASSFGLAGGPYNEQFF.

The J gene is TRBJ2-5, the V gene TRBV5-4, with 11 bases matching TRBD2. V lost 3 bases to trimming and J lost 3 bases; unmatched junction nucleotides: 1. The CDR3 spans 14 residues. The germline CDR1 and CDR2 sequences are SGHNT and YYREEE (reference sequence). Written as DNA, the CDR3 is TGTGCCAGCAGCTCTAGCGGGAGGAAAGAGACCCAGTACTTC. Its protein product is CASSSSGRKETQYF.

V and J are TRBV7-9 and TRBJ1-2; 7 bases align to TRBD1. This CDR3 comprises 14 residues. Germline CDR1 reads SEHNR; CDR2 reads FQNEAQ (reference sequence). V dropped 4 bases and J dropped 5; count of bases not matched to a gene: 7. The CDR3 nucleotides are TGTGCCAGCAGCTCCAGGGACAGCCTTTATGGCTACACCTTC. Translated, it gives CASSSRDSLYGYTF.

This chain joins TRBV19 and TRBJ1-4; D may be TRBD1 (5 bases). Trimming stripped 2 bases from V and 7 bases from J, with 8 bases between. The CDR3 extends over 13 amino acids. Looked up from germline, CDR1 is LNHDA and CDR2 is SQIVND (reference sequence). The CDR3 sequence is CASSISGTEKLFF. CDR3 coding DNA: TGTGCCAGTAGTATATCGGGGACTGAAAAACTGTTTTTT.

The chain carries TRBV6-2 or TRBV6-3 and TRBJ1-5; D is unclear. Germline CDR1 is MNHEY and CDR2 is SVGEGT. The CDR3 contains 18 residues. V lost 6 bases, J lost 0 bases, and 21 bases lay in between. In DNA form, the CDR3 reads TGTGCCAGCAGCCCTTCGAAGGACCGACGATATAGCAATCAGCCCCAGCATTTT. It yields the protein CASSPSKDRRYSNQPQHF.

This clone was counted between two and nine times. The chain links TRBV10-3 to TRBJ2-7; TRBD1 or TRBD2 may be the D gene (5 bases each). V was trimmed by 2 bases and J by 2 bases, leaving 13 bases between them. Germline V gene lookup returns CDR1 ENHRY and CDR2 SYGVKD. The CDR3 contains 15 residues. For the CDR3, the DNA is TGTGCCATCAGTGAGACGGGGACCAATACCTACGAGCAGTACTTC. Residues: CAISETGTNTYEQYF.

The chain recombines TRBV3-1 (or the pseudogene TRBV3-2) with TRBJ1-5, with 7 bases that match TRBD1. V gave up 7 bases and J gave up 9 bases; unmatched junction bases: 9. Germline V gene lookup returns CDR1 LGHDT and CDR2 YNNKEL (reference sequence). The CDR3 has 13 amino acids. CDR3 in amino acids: CASTQGVSGPQHF. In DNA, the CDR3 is TGTGCCAGCACCCAGGGGGTTTCGGGGCCCCAGCATTTT.

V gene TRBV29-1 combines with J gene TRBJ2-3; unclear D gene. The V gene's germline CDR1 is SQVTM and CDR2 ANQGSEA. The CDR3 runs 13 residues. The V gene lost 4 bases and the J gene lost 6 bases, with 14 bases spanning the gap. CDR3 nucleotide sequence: TGCAGCGTTGCCACCCAAGGACCGGATACGCAGTATTTT. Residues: CSVATQGPDTQYF.

The DNA of the CDR3 is TGTGCCAGCAACCCGGGGACAGGGGGAAAGAACACCATATATTTT. Its translation: CASNPGTGGKNTIYF. The rearrangement links TRBV6-5 to TRBJ1-3; 11 bases fit TRBD1. Per the germline V gene, CDR1 is MNHEY and CDR2 is SVGAGI. CDR3 length equals 15 residues. The V gene end was trimmed by 7 bases and the J gene end by 7 bases; junction bases not matched to a gene: 9.

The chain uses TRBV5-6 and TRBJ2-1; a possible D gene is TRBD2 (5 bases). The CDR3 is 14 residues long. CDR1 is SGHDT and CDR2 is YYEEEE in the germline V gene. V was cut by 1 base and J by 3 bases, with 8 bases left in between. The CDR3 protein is CASSLLGLYNEQFF. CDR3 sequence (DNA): TGTGCCAGCAGCTTGTTAGGACTCTACAATGAGCAGTTCTTC.

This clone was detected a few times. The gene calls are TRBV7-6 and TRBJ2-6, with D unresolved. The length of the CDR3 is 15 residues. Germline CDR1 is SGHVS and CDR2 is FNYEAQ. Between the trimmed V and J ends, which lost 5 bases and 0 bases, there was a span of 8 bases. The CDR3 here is CASSPGVSGANVLTF. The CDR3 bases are TGTGCCAGCAGCCCTGGGGTCTCTGGGGCCAACGTCCTGACTTTC.

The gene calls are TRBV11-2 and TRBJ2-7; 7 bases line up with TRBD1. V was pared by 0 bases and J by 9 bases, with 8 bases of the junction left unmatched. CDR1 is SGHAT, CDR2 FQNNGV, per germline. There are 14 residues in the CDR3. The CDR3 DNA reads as TGTGCCAGCAGCTTAGACCTGACAGGGACGGGGCAGTACTTC. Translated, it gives CASSLDLTGTGQYF.

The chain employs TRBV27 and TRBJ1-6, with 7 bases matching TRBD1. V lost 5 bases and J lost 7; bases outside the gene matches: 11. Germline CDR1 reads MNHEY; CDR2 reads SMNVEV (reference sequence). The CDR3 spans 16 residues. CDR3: CASSLRPGTANSPLHF. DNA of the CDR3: TGTGCCAGCAGTCTACGCCCTGGGACAGCGAATTCACCCCTCCACTTT.

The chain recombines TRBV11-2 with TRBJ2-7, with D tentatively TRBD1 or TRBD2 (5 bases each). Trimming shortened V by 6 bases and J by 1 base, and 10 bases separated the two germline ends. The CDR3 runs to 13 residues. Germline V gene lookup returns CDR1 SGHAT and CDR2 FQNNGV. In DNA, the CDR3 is TGTGCCAGCAGGGGGGACCCATCCTACGAGCAGTACTTC. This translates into CASRGDPSYEQYF.

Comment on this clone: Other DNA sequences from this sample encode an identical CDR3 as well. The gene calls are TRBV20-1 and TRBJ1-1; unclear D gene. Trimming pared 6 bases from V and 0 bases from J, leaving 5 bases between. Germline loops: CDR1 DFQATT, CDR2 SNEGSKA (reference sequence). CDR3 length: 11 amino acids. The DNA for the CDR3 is TGCAGTGCCGGCATGAACACTGAAGCTTTCTTT. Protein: CSAGMNTEAFF.

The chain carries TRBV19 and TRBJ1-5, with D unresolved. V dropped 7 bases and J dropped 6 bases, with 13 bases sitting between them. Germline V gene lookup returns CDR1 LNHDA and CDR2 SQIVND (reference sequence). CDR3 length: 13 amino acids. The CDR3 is CASTYDSSQPQHF. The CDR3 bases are TGTGCCAGTACTTACGACTCCAGTCAGCCCCAGCATTTT.

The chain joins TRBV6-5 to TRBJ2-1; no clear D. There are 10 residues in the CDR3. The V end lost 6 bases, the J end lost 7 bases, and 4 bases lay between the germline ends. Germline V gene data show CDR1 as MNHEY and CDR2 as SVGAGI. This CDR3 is CASSQNEQFF. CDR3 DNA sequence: TGTGCCAGCAGCCAAAATGAGCAGTTCTTC.

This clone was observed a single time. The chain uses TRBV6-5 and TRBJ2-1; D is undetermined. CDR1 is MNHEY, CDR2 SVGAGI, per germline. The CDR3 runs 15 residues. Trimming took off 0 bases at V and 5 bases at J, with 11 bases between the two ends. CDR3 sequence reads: CASSYSLVANNEQFF. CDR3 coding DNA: TGTGCCAGCAGTTACTCATTAGTAGCCAACAATGAGCAGTTCTTC.

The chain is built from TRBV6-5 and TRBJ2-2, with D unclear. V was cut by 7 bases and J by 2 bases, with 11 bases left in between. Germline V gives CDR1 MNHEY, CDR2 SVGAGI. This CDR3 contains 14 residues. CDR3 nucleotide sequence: TGTGCCAGCATGACCTCCAGAAACACCGGGGAGCTGTTTTTT. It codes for CASMTSRNTGELFF.

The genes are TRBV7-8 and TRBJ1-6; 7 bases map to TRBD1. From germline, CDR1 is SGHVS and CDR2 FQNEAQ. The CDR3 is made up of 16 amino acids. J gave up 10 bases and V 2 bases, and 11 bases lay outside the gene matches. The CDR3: CASSLPRQGPSSPLHF. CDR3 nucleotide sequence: TGTGCCAGCAGCTTACCCCGACAGGGCCCATCCTCACCCCTCCACTTT.